Following are 3 T cell receptor beta chains from one sample sequenced in a study of T cells in Graves' hyperthyroidism and ophthalmopathy. Researchers amplified the TCR beta CDR3 regions from RNA transcripts. A first-round RT-PCR of the TCR CDR3 used the HTBI primer set. Using its own MiXCR run on the multiplex PCR reads, TCRdb lists one record per CDR3 protein. The table shows some 300,000 distinct CDR3 sequences, with approximately 14% occurring only once. The sample was blood. Receptor source: a woman aged 40 to 49 with Graves' hyperthyroidism.

This clonotype was observed a few times. This chain joins TRBV20-1 and TRBJ2-7, with 9 bases aligning to TRBD2. The V segment lost 1 base and the J segment 0 bases; nucleotides outside the gene matches: 16. The CDR3 is made up of 19 amino acids. Germline V CDR1 and CDR2: DFQATT, SNEGSKA (reference sequence). CDR3 loop: CSARVRGNIAGESSYEQYF. The CDR3 nucleotides are TGCAGTGCTAGAGTCCGGGGAAACATAGCGGGAGAAAGCTCCTACGAGCAGTACTTC.

This clonotype was recorded at least ten times. The chain joins TRBV28 to TRBJ1-2, with TRBD1 as a possible D gene (5 bases). The ends were cut back, 9 bases at V and 7 bases at J, with 21 bases in the middle. The CDR3 is 14 amino acids. In germline, CDR1 is MDHEN, CDR2 SYDVKM. CDR3 loop: CASWRLDRIGGYTF. In DNA form, the CDR3 reads TGTGCCAGTTGGAGACTCGACAGAATTGGTGGCTACACCTTC.

In its sample, this clonotype was seen a few times. Germline and junction disagree at one end, which may indicate a read error. V gene TRBV11-3 combines with J gene TRBJ1-1; D is unclear. The germline V gene encodes CDR1 SGHNT and CDR2 YENEEA. CDR3 length: 13 amino acids. This CDR3 is CASSYVGNSEAFF. The CDR3, as DNA: TGTGCCAGCAGCTACGTAGGGAACTCTGAAGCTTTCTTT.